Below are 5 T cell receptor beta chains sequenced from a single sample in a study of technical replicates of blood from a few donors. TCRdb's copy holds only in-frame clones and misses some; the assay was immunoSEQ multiplex PCR. This repertoire shows approximately 100,000 clones, just over 95% found once; its top ten account for 0.21%. The sample consisted of T cells isolated from PBMCs. The receptor set was obtained from a human donor in good health.

This clone was seen a single time. This chain connects TRBV6-4 to TRBJ1-5; possible D gene TRBD1, 6 bases. The CDR3 runs to 18 residues. From germline, CDR1 is MRHNA and CDR2 SNTAGT. The V end lost 0 bases, the J end lost 5 bases, and 20 bases lay between the germline ends. CDR3 in amino acids: CASSDSILSTGRDQPQHF. In DNA, the CDR3 is TGTGCCAGCAGTGACTCGATTTTAAGCACAGGGCGAGATCAGCCCCAGCATTTT.

The V and J genes are TRBV28 and TRBJ2-1; 10 nucleotides align to TRBD1. Germline assignment: CDR1 MDHEN and CDR2 SYDVKM. Losses at the gene ends were 5 bases for V and 4 bases for J; bases not matched to a gene: 8. The CDR3 totals 16 residues. CDR3 protein: CASSATGGPYYNEQFF. The CDR3 DNA follows: TGTGCCAGCAGTGCGACAGGGGGCCCCTATTACAATGAGCAGTTCTTC.

The chain uses TRBV4-1 and TRBJ1-1; TRBD1 agrees at 10 bases. With 3 bases clipped from V and 4 bases from J, the junction kept 2 bases outside the gene matches. Germline CDR1 MGHRA, CDR2 YSYEKL. The CDR3 contains 14 residues. The CDR3 spells CASSQTGGVTEAFF. The DNA for the CDR3 is TGCGCCAGCAGCCAGACAGGGGGCGTCACTGAAGCTTTCTTT.

J is TRBJ2-3 and V is TRBV11-2; tentatively, D is TRBD1 (5 bases). With 5 bases removed from V and 4 bases from J, the gap between germline ends came to 7 bases. Germline V lookup: CDR1 SGHAT, CDR2 FQNNGV. CDR3 size: 12 residues. The CDR3 DNA reads as TGTGCCAGCAGCCCAGGGTCAGATACGCAGTATTTT. Amino acid sequence: CASSPGSDTQYF.

The chain carries TRBV5-1 and TRBJ2-7, with 7 bases identical to TRBD1. J was trimmed by 6 bases and V by 4 bases; bases with no gene match: 4. The CDR3 has 12 residues. Per the germline V gene, CDR1 is SGHRS and CDR2 is YFSETQ. The CDR3 spells CASSGNRGEQYF. CDR3 in DNA: TGCGCCAGCAGCGGAAACAGGGGCGAGCAGTACTTC.